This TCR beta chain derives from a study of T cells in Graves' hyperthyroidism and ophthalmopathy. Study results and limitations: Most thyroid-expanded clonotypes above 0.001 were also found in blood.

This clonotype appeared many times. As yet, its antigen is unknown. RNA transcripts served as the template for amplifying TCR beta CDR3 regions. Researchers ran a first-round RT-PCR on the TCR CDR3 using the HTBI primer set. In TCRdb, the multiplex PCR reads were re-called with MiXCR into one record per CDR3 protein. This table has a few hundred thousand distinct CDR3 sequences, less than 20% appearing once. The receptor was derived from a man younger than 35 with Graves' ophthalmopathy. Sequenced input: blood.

The CDR3 sequence: CSANLVGGMGTDTQYF. CDR3 nucleotide sequence: TGCAGTGCGAACCTAGTAGGGGGCATGGGCACAGATACGCAGTATTTT. J is TRBJ2-3 and V is TRBV20-1; 7 positions agree with TRBD1. Germline-derived CDR1 and CDR2 are DFQATT and SNEGSKA (reference sequence). CDR3 size: 16 residues. Trimming took 6 bases from V and 1 from J; bases not matched to a gene: 13.